This T cell receptor beta chain was sequenced for a study of blood T cell repertoires in COVID-19. In the study overall: From the United States, Italy and Spain came samples of acute and convalescent COVID-19. The cDNA or gDNA used as material had been derived from T cells, B-cell-depleted T cells, or PBMCs.

How the authors handled the data: Cell counts per sample came from amplifying reference gene primers. Profiled with immunoSEQ multiplex PCR; TCRdb holds only in-frame clones, not every one. V and J calls and clone size are those listed in that table; D and trimming were worked out from the DNA. Among under 50,000 clones listed, 80% to 90% were seen once. V was cut by 3 bases and J by 0 bases, with 11 bases left in between. The CDR3 runs to 15 residues. Germline CDR1 and CDR2: KGHSH and LQKENI. V is TRBV18 and J is TRBJ1-1, with D possibly TRBD1 on 5 matching bases. Sequenced sample: peripheral blood. The clonotype originates from a man between 40 and 49 years old with active COVID-19. Written as DNA, the CDR3 is TGTGCCAGCTCACCCGGGACTCCGATGAACACTGAAGCTTTCTTT. This sequence encodes CASSPGTPMNTEAFF.